A single sample gave rise to the 26 T cell receptor beta chains below, sequenced in a study of T cell changes during pregnancy in multiple sclerosis. Sequencing was performed with immunoSEQ multiplex PCR; in TCRdb, only in-frame clones are kept and a portion is missing. The repertoire holds tens of thousands of clones, with approximately 92% as singletons. Sequencing used peripheral blood, obtained in the first trimester of pregnancy. The receptor source for this set is a female donor with multiple sclerosis, enrolled in a pregnancy study.

This clone has just one count. V is TRBV7-9 and J is TRBJ2-3, with 8 bases identical to TRBD1. This CDR3 contains 18 residues. Germline trimming cut 5 bases from V and 4 bases from J; bases unmatched to any gene: 17. Germline V gives CDR1 SEHNR, CDR2 FQNEAQ (reference sequence). DNA of the CDR3: TGTGCCAGCAGCCTTCCGATTGCGGACAGGGCCCTCGCAGATACGCAGTATTTT. This sequence encodes CASSLPIADRALADTQYF.

This clone was counted ten times or more. The rearrangement joins TRBV29-1 to TRBJ1-1, with unresolved D. Germline V gene data show CDR1 as SQVTM and CDR2 as ANQGSEA. This CDR3 has 10 residues. V lost 6 bases and J lost 5, with 7 bases in between. The CDR3 reads CSVLETEAFF. Here the CDR3 DNA reads TGCAGCGTCTTAGAAACTGAAGCTTTCTTT. The whole variable domain, remainder taken from reference TRBV29-1 and TRBJ1-1, is SAVISQKPSRDICQRGTSLTIQCQVDSQVTMMFWYRQQPGQSLTLIATANQGSEATYESGFVIDKFPISRPNLTFSTLTVSNMSPEDSSIYLCSVLETEAFFGQGTRLTVV.

The chain employs TRBV19 and TRBJ2-3; TRBD2 matches at 10 bases. Germline CDR1 LNHDA, CDR2 SQIVND (reference sequence). Trimming removed 6 bases from V and 6 bases from J; junction bases left unmatched: 9. The CDR3 spans 15 residues. CDR3 in amino acids: CASRSAGTSVDTQYF. CDR3 in DNA: TGTGCCAGTAGATCGGCCGGGACTAGCGTGGATACGCAGTATTTT.

The rearrangement joins TRBV4-2 to TRBJ2-5; no clear D gene. This CDR3 has 17 amino acids. Germline V gives CDR1 LGHNA, CDR2 YNFKEQ. Trimming shortened V by 1 base and J by 5 bases, and 20 bases separated the two germline ends. The CDR3 DNA sequence: TGTGCCAGCAGCCAAGGTAAGCCAACCCCAACCTCGGAGACCCAGTACTTC. It is translated as CASSQGKPTPTSETQYF.

The sample holds one count of this clone. The J gene is TRBJ1-2, the V gene TRBV30; 7 bases are shared with TRBD1. The CDR3 loop spans 13 amino acids. The germline V gene encodes CDR1 GTSNPN and CDR2 SVGIG (reference sequence). V gave up 1 base and J gave up 7 bases; unmatched junction bases: 6. The CDR3 reads CAWSEDRLSGYTF. The CDR3, as DNA: TGTGCCTGGAGTGAGGACAGGCTGTCTGGCTACACCTTC.

This rearrangement joins TRBV5-6 to TRBJ2-3, with 16 positions matching TRBD2. The CDR3 contains 17 residues. Losses at the gene ends were 5 bases for V and 4 bases for J; bases not matched to a gene: 7. The germline CDR1 and CDR2 sequences are SGHDT and YYEEEE. CDR3 nucleotides: TGTGCCAGCAGTGAGGGACTAGCGGGGGGGCCATCAGATACGCAGTATTTT. Translated: CASSEGLAGGPSDTQYF.

CDR3 sequence: CASSLGSGFYEQYF. DNA of the CDR3: TGTGCCAGCAGCTTAGGGAGCGGGTTCTACGAGCAGTACTTC. The chain is built from TRBV7-2 and TRBJ2-7; tentatively, D is TRBD2 (6 bases). Germline V gives CDR1 SGHTA, CDR2 FQGNSA. The CDR3 consists of 14 residues. Trimming stripped 1 base from V and 3 bases from J, with 10 bases between. Supplemented by reference TRBV7-2 and TRBJ2-7, the full variable domain reads GAGVSQSPSNKVTEKGKDVELRCDPISGHTALYWYRQSLGQGLEFLIYFQGNSAPDKSGLPSDRFSAERTGGSVSTLTIQRTQQEDSAVYLCASSLGSGFYEQYFGPGTRLTVT.

The gene calls are TRBV7-2 and TRBJ2-3, with 8 bases aligning to TRBD2. The V gene's germline CDR1 is SGHTA and CDR2 FQGNSA. V lost 2 bases to trimming and J lost 4 bases; unmatched junction nucleotides: 14. There are 18 residues in the CDR3. CDR3 protein: CASSLMGPAAGVADTQYF. Written as DNA, the CDR3 is TGTGCCAGCAGCTTAATGGGCCCCGCAGCGGGGGTGGCAGATACGCAGTATTTT.

The J gene is TRBJ2-7, the V gene TRBV7-9; D is ambiguous. This CDR3 spans 11 amino acids. Germline assignment: CDR1 SEHNR and CDR2 FQNEAQ (reference sequence). V dropped 5 bases and J dropped 2 bases, with 4 bases sitting between them. The CDR3 spells CASSLTYEQYF. CDR3 bases: TGTGCCAGCAGCCTAACCTACGAGCAGTACTTC.

The table lists this clone with a count of one. This sequence joins TRBV2 and TRBJ1-3; D gene ambiguous. Trimming stripped 2 bases from V and 0 bases from J, with 20 bases between. This CDR3 region has 19 residues. CDR1 is SNHLY and CDR2 is FYNNEI in the germline V gene. The CDR3 DNA follows: TGTGCCAGCAGTGAAAGTGGCCCTGGGAGGCTGTGCTCTGGAAACACCATATATTTT. Translation gives CASSESGPGRLCSGNTIYF.

This clone was counted ten times or more. V usage is TRBV6-4 and J usage is TRBJ2-1, with TRBD1 matching over 7 bases. CDR1 MRHNA and CDR2 SNTAGT come from the germline V gene. The V segment lost 6 bases and the J segment 12 bases; nucleotides outside the gene matches: 11. The CDR3 consists of 13 residues. CDR3 amino acids: CASSAGTEAPQFF. The DNA of the CDR3 is TGTGCCAGCAGCGCCGGGACAGAGGCCCCGCAGTTCTTC.

The CDR3, as DNA: TGTGCCAGCAGCTCGACAGGGAATGGCTACACCTTC. As protein: CASSSTGNGYTF. The chain couples TRBV11-2 to TRBJ1-2; 7 nucleotides align to TRBD1. Germline V gives CDR1 SGHAT, CDR2 FQNNGV. The junction had 2 bases not matched to a gene; V was cut back by 4 bases and J by 6 bases. CDR3 length equals 12 residues.

The chain is built from TRBV7-9 and TRBJ1-1, with 8 bases identical to TRBD1. With 5 bases clipped from V and 0 bases from J, the junction kept 11 bases outside the gene matches. CDR1 is SEHNR and CDR2 is FQNEAQ in the germline V gene (reference sequence). The CDR3 loop spans 17 amino acids. The CDR3 DNA reads TGTGCCAGCAGCAAACGCGGGACAGGAACCATGAACACTGAAGCTTTCTTT. Residues: CASSKRGTGTMNTEAFF.

The rearrangement links TRBV19 to TRBJ2-4, with 9 bases identical to TRBD1. The V segment lost 5 bases and the J segment 7 bases; nucleotides outside the gene matches: 6. The CDR3 sequence is 14 residues long. The germline V gene has CDR1 LNHDA and CDR2 SQIVND (reference sequence). The CDR3 region is CASSPGTGSNIQYF. In nucleotides, the CDR3 is TGTGCCAGTAGTCCCGGGACAGGGTCCAACATTCAGTACTTC.

V and J are TRBV19 and TRBJ2-2, with a possible D match to TRBD1 (7 bases). The CDR3 sequence is 17 residues long. Germline values: CDR1 LNHDA, CDR2 SQIVND (reference sequence). With 7 bases removed from V and 4 bases from J, the gap between germline ends came to 22 bases. CDR3 sequence reads: CASIPSTGRLGTGELFF. In DNA form, the CDR3 reads TGTGCCAGTATCCCATCGACAGGGAGGTTGGGCACCGGGGAGCTGTTTTTT. Looking up the rest from reference TRBV19 and TRBJ2-2 gives the full variable domain: DGGITQSPKYLFRKEGQNVTLSCEQNLNHDAMYWYRQDPGQGLRLIYYSQIVNDFQKGDIAEGYSVSREKKESFPLTVTSAQKNPTAFYLCASIPSTGRLGTGELFFGEGSRLTVL.

The genes are TRBV9 and TRBJ2-2; no clear D. V was pared by 0 bases and J by 4 bases, with 10 bases between. Germline V gives CDR1 SGDLS, CDR2 YYNGEE. The CDR3 sequence is 15 residues long. CDR3 sequence reads: CASSVDPRGTGELFF. For the CDR3, the DNA is TGTGCCAGCAGCGTAGACCCCCGAGGCACCGGGGAGCTGTTTTTT.

The chain recombines TRBV6-1 with TRBJ2-3; D might be TRBD2 (5 bases). The CDR3 extends over 13 amino acids. Germline CDR1 reads MNHNS; CDR2 reads SASEGT. Trimming removed 0 bases from V and 4 bases from J, with 5 bases in between. The CDR3 here is CASSEARADTQYF. The CDR3 DNA reads as TGTGCCAGCAGTGAAGCGCGGGCAGATACGCAGTATTTT.

This rearrangement joins TRBV7-2 to TRBJ1-2; 9 nucleotides agree with TRBD1. This CDR3 is built from 15 residues. Germline lookup yields CDR1 SGHTA and CDR2 FQGNSA. The V and J ends lost 5 bases and 4 bases, in that order; junction bases with no gene match: 8. DNA of the CDR3: TGTGCCAGCAGCCCAACCGACAGGGGGATCTATGGCTACACCTTC. This encodes CASSPTDRGIYGYTF.

The chain is built from TRBV19 and TRBJ1-2; D might be TRBD1 (5 bases). CDR3 size: 13 residues. Germline assignment: CDR1 LNHDA and CDR2 SQIVND (reference sequence). The V end lost 5 bases, the J end lost 7 bases, and 14 bases lay between the germline ends. The DNA for the CDR3 is TGTGCCAGTAGTGGAGGGGTGCCCCTTGGCTACACCTTC. Translating gives CASSGGVPLGYTF.

The chain couples TRBV18 to TRBJ1-1, with 7 nucleotides matching TRBD1. The CDR3 extends over 15 amino acids. The V segment lost 5 bases and the J segment 1 base; nucleotides outside the gene matches: 7. The germline V gene has CDR1 KGHSH and CDR2 LQKENI. CDR3 nucleotide sequence: TGTGCCAGCTCAGGGCAGGGGGTCTCGAACACTGAAGCTTTCTTT. Amino acid sequence: CASSGQGVSNTEAFF.

In this sample, this clone turned up once. The sample holds other DNA sequences that translate to the same CDR3. The chain combines TRBV7-6 with TRBJ2-7; D is ambiguous. This CDR3 is 13 amino acids long. Germline V gene lookup returns CDR1 SGHVS and CDR2 FNYEAQ. V lost 2 bases and J lost 0, with 5 bases in between. As DNA, the CDR3 is TGTGCCAGCAGCTTATCTTCCTCCTACGAGCAGTACTTC. Encoded protein: CASSLSSSYEQYF.

The rearrangement joins TRBV25-1 to TRBJ1-2; 7 bases match TRBD1. CDR1 is MGHDK, CDR2 SYGVNS, per germline. The CDR3 runs to 14 residues. After removal of 8 bases from V and 4 bases from J, the junction contained 10 bases not matched to a gene. CDR3 sequence reads: CASSPGTDIYGYTF. The CDR3 region has the DNA TGTGCCAGCTCTCCGGGGACAGATATCTATGGCTACACCTTC.

This sequence joins TRBV7-2 and TRBJ2-3, with 7 bases identical to TRBD2. The CDR3 has 14 residues. Trimming took 5 bases from V and 4 from J; bases not matched to a gene: 6. Looked up from germline, CDR1 is SGHTA and CDR2 is FQGNSA. The DNA for the CDR3 is TGTGCCAGCAGCCCCGGACTAGACCCAGATACGCAGTATTTT. Translating it yields CASSPGLDPDTQYF.

This clone rates as medium-sized. This chain links TRBV4-3 with TRBJ2-7; a weak D match, TRBD1 (6 bases). Germline CDR1 LGHNA, CDR2 YSLEER. The CDR3 extends over 13 amino acids. V lost 4 bases and J lost 5, with 12 bases in between. DNA for the CDR3: TGCGCCAGCAGCCCTCCAGGGGTCGACGAGCAGTACTTC. This encodes CASSPPGVDEQYF.

J is TRBJ1-2 and V is TRBV5-4, with a weak D call TRBD1 (5 bases). V lost 2 bases, J lost 7 bases, and 9 bases lay in between. Germline V lookup: CDR1 SGHNT, CDR2 YYREEE (reference sequence). The CDR3 extends over 12 amino acids. The CDR3 protein is CASSFNGGGYTF. The CDR3 DNA sequence: TGTGCCAGCAGCTTCAACGGGGGTGGCTACACCTTC.

V is TRBV4-2 and J is TRBJ2-7; D possibly corresponds to TRBD2 (5 bases). Germline lookup yields CDR1 LGHNA and CDR2 YNFKEQ. V was pared by 4 bases and J by 5 bases, with 18 bases between. The CDR3 consists of 15 residues. The CDR3 sequence is CASSRNPGIVDEQYF. DNA for the CDR3: TGTGCCAGCAGCCGAAATCCCGGGATCGTAGACGAGCAGTACTTC.